What follows are 25 T cell receptor beta chains derived from one specimen sequenced in a study of T cells in Graves' hyperthyroidism and ophthalmopathy. The investigators amplified TCR beta CDR3 regions from RNA transcripts. The HTBI primer set was used in a first-round RT-PCR of the TCR CDR3. MiXCR was run by TCRdb on the multiplex PCR reads, yielding one entry per CDR3 protein. Here the sample spans about 660,000 distinct CDR3 sequences, nearly 45% being singletons. What was sequenced was peripheral blood or thyroid tissue (not recorded which). The receptors stem from an adult man with Graves' disease, either hyperthyroidism or ophthalmopathy (not recorded which).

This clonotype turned up a few times. This chain connects TRBV20-1 to TRBJ1-1, with a possible D match to TRBD1 (5 bases). Germline loops: CDR1 DFQATT, CDR2 SNEGSKA (reference sequence). Between the trimmed V and J ends, which lost 0 bases and 11 bases, there was a span of 13 bases. This CDR3 has 12 residues. CDR3 bases: TGCAGTGCTAGAGATCGGGGCGGTGGGGCTTTCTTT. This translates into CSARDRGGGAFF.

The sample holds many counts of this clonotype. Here the CDR3 reads CATSRVVAGLFDGYTF. The CDR3 region has the DNA TGTGCCACCAGCAGAGTTGTGGCAGGGCTGTTCGATGGCTACACCTTC. This chain links TRBV15 with TRBJ1-2; D might be TRBD1 (5 bases). Trimming removed 1 base from V and 6 bases from J, with 18 bases in between. The CDR3 runs 16 residues. Germline V lookup: CDR1 LNHNV, CDR2 YYDKDF (reference sequence). The variable domain in full, completed from reference TRBV15 and TRBJ1-2, reads DAMVIQNPRYQVTQFGKPVTLSCSQTLNHNVMYWYQQKSSQAPKLLFHYYDKDFNNEADTPDNFQSRRPNTSFCFLDIRSPGLGDTAMYLCATSRVVAGLFDGYTFGSGTRLTVV.

This clonotype appeared many times. The V and J genes are TRBV7-8 and TRBJ2-5; 8 bases map to TRBD2. Germline assignment: CDR1 SGHVS and CDR2 FQNEAQ. V gave up 4 bases and J gave up 1 base; unmatched junction bases: 8. The CDR3 loop spans 16 amino acids. CDR3 bases: TGTGCCAGCAGCTCCCTTTCGACTAGCGCCCAAGAGACCCAGTACTTC. This sequence encodes CASSSLSTSAQETQYF.

V is TRBV19 and J is TRBJ1-5, with TRBD1 as a possible D gene (5 bases). Trimming shortened V by 1 base and J by 4 bases, and 11 bases separated the two germline ends. Germline CDR1 LNHDA, CDR2 SQIVND (reference sequence). CDR3 length equals 15 residues. The CDR3 sequence: CASSIAGHLNQPQHF. The CDR3 nucleotides are TGTGCCAGTAGTATAGCCGGACACCTAAATCAGCCCCAGCATTTT.

The V call is TRBV5-1, the J call TRBJ1-1; D possibly corresponds to TRBD1 (5 bases). The CDR3 consists of 16 residues. The germline CDR1 and CDR2 sequences are SGHRS and YFSETQ. The V gene lost 3 bases and the J gene lost 1 base, with 16 bases spanning the gap. The CDR3 here is CASSSTGERSNTEAFF. The CDR3 region has the DNA TGCGCCAGCAGCTCGACGGGGGAACGGTCGAACACTGAAGCTTTCTTT.

In this sample, this clonotype turned up once. The CDR3 DNA follows: TGCAGCGCGAGATCGATGAACACTGAAGCTTTCTTT. It is translated as CSARSMNTEAFF. The chain is built from TRBV29-1 and TRBJ1-1; D unclear. The CDR3 length is 12 residues. From germline, CDR1 is SQVTM and CDR2 ANQGSEA. Trimming stripped 7 bases from V and 0 bases from J, with 9 bases between.

This clonotype was observed a few times. The chain carries TRBV13 and TRBJ2-7, with 13 bases fitting TRBD2. The germline V gene has CDR1 PRHDT and CDR2 FYEKMQ (reference sequence). This CDR3 has 16 residues. V lost 3 bases, J lost 6 bases, and 8 bases stayed unmatched. CDR3 loop: CASSFWTSGSAAEQYF. The DNA for the CDR3 is TGTGCCAGCAGCTTCTGGACTAGCGGGAGTGCGGCCGAGCAGTACTTC.

This clonotype was counted ten times or more. The V and J genes are TRBV19 and TRBJ1-2; TRBD1 matches at 7 bases. Germline V gene lookup returns CDR1 LNHDA and CDR2 SQIVND (reference sequence). The CDR3 runs 13 residues. V gave up 6 bases and J gave up 4 bases; unmatched junction bases: 5. Written as DNA, the CDR3 is TGTGCCAGTAGACAGGGGCCCGGCTATGGCTACACCTTC. It is translated as CASRQGPGYGYTF. The whole variable domain, remainder taken from reference TRBV19 and TRBJ1-2, is DGGITQSPKYLFRKEGQNVTLSCEQNLNHDAMYWYRQDPGQGLRLIYYSQIVNDFQKGDIAEGYSVSREKKESFPLTVTSAQKNPTAFYLCASRQGPGYGYTFGSGTRLTVV.

This clonotype was detected a few times. Written as DNA, the CDR3 is TGTGCCAGCAGTTACGTGGGACAGGATGAAGCTTTCTTT. Translating gives CASSYVGQDEAFF. The rearrangement uses TRBV6-5 and TRBJ1-1, with 8 positions matching TRBD1. The germline gives CDR1 MNHEY, CDR2 SVGAGI. This CDR3 is 13 amino acids long. The J segment lost 7 bases and the V segment lost 2 bases, leaving 3 bases of the junction unmatched.

In its sample, this clonotype was seen a few times. The chain carries TRBV7-2 and TRBJ2-2, with TRBD2 matching 12 bases. The CDR3 loop spans 16 amino acids. The V and J ends lost 4 bases and 7 bases, in that order; junction bases with no gene match: 7. Looked up from germline, CDR1 is SGHTA and CDR2 is FQGNSA. The CDR3 is CASSSTSGSFGGELFF. CDR3 bases: TGTGCCAGCAGCTCGACTAGCGGGAGTTTCGGCGGGGAGCTGTTTTTT.

The chain couples TRBV19 to TRBJ2-7, with 8 bases matching TRBD1. The V segment lost 3 bases and the J segment 3 bases; nucleotides outside the gene matches: 7. This CDR3 contains 15 residues. Germline V CDR1 and CDR2: LNHDA, SQIVND (reference sequence). The CDR3 nucleotides are TGTGCCAGTAGTATCGGAAGGACAGGGAACTACGAGCAGTACTTC. Amino acid sequence: CASSIGRTGNYEQYF.

This clonotype was found a few times. This chain uses TRBV4-3 with TRBJ2-7, with 8 bases aligning to TRBD1. After removal of 4 bases from V and 6 bases from J, the junction contained 5 bases not matched to a gene. The germline V gene encodes CDR1 LGHNA and CDR2 YSLEER. CDR3 length equals 13 residues. The CDR3 is CASSLTGVSEQYF. CDR3 in DNA: TGCGCCAGCAGCCTGACAGGGGTCTCCGAGCAGTACTTC.

This chain joins TRBV7-2 and TRBJ2-7; a possible D gene is TRBD1 (6 bases). CDR3 length: 15 amino acids. Per the germline V gene, CDR1 is SGHTA and CDR2 is FQGNSA. V lost 6 bases to trimming and J lost 5 bases, with 20 bases between them. The CDR3 here is CASSEAGTRSHEQYF. DNA for the CDR3: TGTGCCAGCAGTGAAGCCGGGACAAGGTCCCACGAGCAGTACTTC.

This clonotype was seen more than once but under ten times. The rearrangement joins TRBV7-9 to TRBJ2-2; tentatively, D is TRBD2 (7 bases). V shed 5 bases and J shed 7 bases, with 23 bases lying between them. This CDR3 contains 17 residues. Germline loops: CDR1 SEHNR, CDR2 FQNEAQ (reference sequence). Here the CDR3 DNA reads TGTGCCAGCAGCCTGCCCCGAGGGGGGGGGCGCGACGGGGAGCTGTTTTTT. Its translation is CASSLPRGGGRDGELFF.

This clonotype was recorded once. V is TRBV7-9 and J is TRBJ2-1; 7 bases are shared with TRBD2. This CDR3 spans 14 amino acids. Germline values: CDR1 SEHNR, CDR2 FQNEAQ (reference sequence). Trimming took 7 bases from V and 0 from J; bases not matched to a gene: 3. The CDR3: CASTGTNSYNEQFF. In DNA, the CDR3 is TGTGCCAGCACGGGGACTAACTCCTACAATGAGCAGTTCTTC.

This chain uses TRBV7-8 with TRBJ1-6, with 9 bases identical to TRBD1. In germline, CDR1 is SGHVS, CDR2 FQNEAQ. V trimming: 5 bases; J trimming: 7 bases; junction bases outside the gene matches: 6. The CDR3 spans 15 residues. The CDR3 loop is CASSTRTGENSPLHF. In nucleotides, the CDR3 is TGTGCCAGCAGCACCCGGACAGGGGAAAATTCACCCCTCCACTTT.

This clonotype has more than one count but fewer than ten. The V call is TRBV3-1, the J call TRBJ1-1; possible D gene TRBD1, 5 bases. CDR3 length equals 12 residues. CDR1 and CDR2 (germline): LGHDT, YNNKEL (reference sequence). V was shortened by 4 bases and J by 11 bases, with 14 bases between the two germline ends. The CDR3 sequence: CASSREGLRAFF. The DNA for the CDR3 is TGTGCCAGCAGCCGCGAGGGGCTTAGGGCTTTCTTT. Together with reference TRBV3-1 and TRBJ1-1, the CDR3 gives the full variable domain: DTAVSQTPKYLVTQMGNDKSIKCEQNLGHDTMYWYKQDSKKFLKIMFSYNNKELIINETVPNRFSPKSPDKAHLNLHINSLELGDSAVYFCASSREGLRAFFGQGTRLTVV.

This clonotype was seen a few times. The rearrangement links TRBV12-3 or TRBV12-4 to TRBJ2-6; no clear D. The CDR3 length is 15 residues. V lost 7 bases, J lost 1 base, and 11 bases lay in between. The chain's CDR3 is CASTKQISGANVLTF. The CDR3 DNA follows: TGTGCCAGCACTAAACAGATATCTGGGGCCAACGTCCTGACTTTC.

This sequence joins TRBV24-1 and TRBJ1-5; 8 nucleotides match TRBD1. V lost 1 base to trimming and J lost 0 bases; unmatched junction nucleotides: 19. CDR3 length equals 22 residues. Germline CDR1 reads KGHDR; CDR2 reads SFDVKD. CDR3 amino acids: CATSDFGQGKSGTGRSNQPQHF. The CDR3 DNA is TGTGCCACCAGTGATTTTGGGCAGGGCAAGTCCGGGACAGGTCGTAGCAATCAGCCCCAGCATTTT.

The chain is built from TRBV14 and TRBJ2-5, with 9 bases fitting TRBD2. The CDR3 spans 14 residues. J was trimmed by 5 bases and V by 4 bases; bases with no gene match: 5. The germline V gene has CDR1 SGHDN and CDR2 FVKESK. Here the CDR3 DNA reads TGTGCCAGCAGCCCACTAGCGGGTCGGGAGACCCAGTACTTC. This translates into CASSPLAGRETQYF. Combining the CDR3 with reference TRBV14 and TRBJ2-5 gives the whole variable domain EAGVTQFPSHSVIEKGQTVTLRCDPISGHDNLYWYRRVMGKEIKFLLHFVKESKQDESGMPNNRFLAERTGGTYSTLKVQPAELEDSGVYFCASSPLAGRETQYFGPGTRLLVL.

J is TRBJ2-7 and V is TRBV29-1, with D perhaps matching TRBD2 (5 bases). The CDR3 length is 11 residues. Germline values: CDR1 SQVTM, CDR2 ANQGSEA. V gave up 8 bases and J gave up 2 bases, with 10 bases separating them. The CDR3, as DNA: TGCAGCAAAGCGGCGACCTACGAGCAGTACTTC. Protein sequence: CSKAATYEQYF.

The chain employs TRBV20-1 and TRBJ2-7; D is perhaps TRBD2 (5 bases). The CDR3 runs 14 residues. The V gene lost 6 bases and the J gene lost 0 bases, with 15 bases spanning the gap. The germline V gene encodes CDR1 DFQATT and CDR2 SNEGSKA (reference sequence). This CDR3 is CSAWPGSVSYEQYF. The DNA of the CDR3 is TGCAGTGCCTGGCCGGGTAGCGTCTCCTACGAGCAGTACTTC.

The rearrangement uses TRBV7-2 and TRBJ2-5, with 7 bases lining up with TRBD1. Germline CDR1 SGHTA, CDR2 FQGNSA. This CDR3 has 14 amino acids. The J segment lost 2 bases and the V segment lost 5 bases, leaving 5 bases of the junction unmatched. CDR3 loop: CASSIPGQQETQYF. CDR3 sequence (DNA): TGTGCCAGCAGCATCCCGGGACAGCAAGAGACCCAGTACTTC.

V is TRBV7-9 and J is TRBJ1-3; a possible D gene is TRBD1 (6 bases). The V and J ends lost 4 bases and 0 bases respectively, with 16 bases between them. The CDR3 sequence is 17 residues long. CDR1 and CDR2 from the germline V gene are SEHNR and FQNEAQ (reference sequence). Written as DNA, the CDR3 is TGTGCCAGCAGCTCAACCGCTAGGGACACCTCTGGAAACACCATATATTTT. Protein sequence: CASSSTARDTSGNTIYF. Full variable domain (outside the CDR3, taken from reference TRBV7-9 and TRBJ1-3): DTGVSQNPRHKITKRGQNVTFRCDPISEHNRLYWYRQTLGQGPEFLTYFQNEAQLEKSRLLSDRFSAERPKGSFSTLEIQRTEQGDSAMYLCASSSTARDTSGNTIYFGEGSWLTVV.

CDR3 in amino acids: CSARGGVANEKLFF. Here the CDR3 DNA reads TGCAGTGCTAGAGGGGGGGTTGCTAATGAAAAACTGTTTTTT. V is TRBV20-1 and J is TRBJ1-4; tentatively, D is TRBD1 (5 bases). The CDR3 covers 14 residues. V lost 1 base to trimming and J lost 3 bases, with 9 bases between them. The germline V gene encodes CDR1 DFQATT and CDR2 SNEGSKA (reference sequence).